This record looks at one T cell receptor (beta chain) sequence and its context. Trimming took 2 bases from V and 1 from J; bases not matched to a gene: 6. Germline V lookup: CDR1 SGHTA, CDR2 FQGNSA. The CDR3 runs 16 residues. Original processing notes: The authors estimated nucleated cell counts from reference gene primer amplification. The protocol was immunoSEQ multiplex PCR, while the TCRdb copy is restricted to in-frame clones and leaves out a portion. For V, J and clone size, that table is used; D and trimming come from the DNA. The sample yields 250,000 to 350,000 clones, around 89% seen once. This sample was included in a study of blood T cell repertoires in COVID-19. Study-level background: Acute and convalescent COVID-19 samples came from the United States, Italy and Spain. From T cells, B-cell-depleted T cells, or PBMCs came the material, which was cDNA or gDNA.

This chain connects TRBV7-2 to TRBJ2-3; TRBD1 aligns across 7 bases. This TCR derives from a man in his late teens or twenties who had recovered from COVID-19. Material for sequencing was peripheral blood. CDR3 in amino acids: CASSLRQGFGTDTQYF. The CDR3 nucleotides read TGTGCCAGCAGCTTAAGACAGGGTTTTGGCACAGATACGCAGTATTTT.